The subject of this entry is one T cell receptor (beta chain). Its antigen is still unknown. Per-nucleotide qualities are absent, and no much larger clonotype sits a single base away. The sample comes from a study of PD-L1 blockade in urothelial cancer listed by TCRdb under 2017. Regarding the study in general: Every patient began therapy in about 2014 and was given atezolizumab 1,200 mg intravenously every 3 weeks. Blood samples yielded a median of around 150,000 T cells and more than 75,000 unique TCRs, with median clonality roughly 0.082. An ECOG performance status of 0 or 1 was recorded for the patients, and 0 to 3 prior chemotherapy regimens had been received by the patients. In the same patients, pretreatment tumors underwent whole exome sequencing and RNA sequencing in addition to TCR sequencing. An exploratory multi-omic analysis was conducted of the somatic, immune and clinical correlates of response to PD-L1 blockade with atezolizumab in urothelial cancer. Durable clinical benefit was achieved by nine patients but not by the remaining 20. TCR sequencing covered pretreatment tumor samples and matched, serially collected peripheral blood taken before and after atezolizumab treatment. Twenty-nine patients had pretreatment blood TCR-seq, approximately 24 had at least one posttreatment blood collection, and approximately 24 had tumor TCR-seq. Twenty-five of 29 patients were identified as males with urothelial cancer of bladder origin, and a prior smoking history was reported by 18 of 29 patients. Durable clinical benefit meant progression-free survival longer than 6 months, and TCR features were also tested against progression-free and overall survival. Blood samples were analyzed at two time points: 3 weeks after treatment start (second dose) and 6 weeks after treatment start.

Broad study findings and their caveats: Greater expansion of tumor-associated TCR clones in peripheral blood 3 weeks after the start of treatment was observed in patients with durable benefit (n of about 20, p = 0.022). Because of the small sample size (n ≈ 27) and the many exploratory analyses performed, the results are intended to be regarded as hypothesis-generating. Improved progression-free and overall survival was associated with having pretreatment peripheral blood TCR clonality below the median.

This specimen's time point label, interpreted: peripheral blood 6 weeks after treatment start. The cohort included about 29 patients with locally advanced or metastatic urothelial carcinoma who were treated at Memorial Sloan Kettering on a trial protocol. Peripheral blood mononuclear cells were collected pretreatment and during treatment, at between 1 and 8 total time points per patient. The Qiagen DNeasy Blood extraction kit was used to purify genomic DNA from total PBMCs and from tumor samples. Collected pretreatment and during treatment, PBMCs were isolated and stored as previously described. Deletion took 4 bases off V and 8 bases off J, with a span of 11 bases between the germline ends. CDR1 and CDR2 (SGHTA, FQGNSA) derive from the germline V gene. There are 12 amino acids in the CDR3, from cysteine to phenylalanine inclusive. Solely the CDR3 DNA is kept, with 36 bases framed from the first base.

Synthetic TCR analog templates were spiked into each PCR to estimate absolute template abundance from read counts. Using the immunoSEQ assay, TCRbeta CDR3 regions were amplified from genomic DNA with bias-controlled V and J gene primers. Rearranged TCRbeta segments were sequenced at approximately 20X coverage. In the authors' own workflow: Sequencing errors were corrected by clustering and CDR3s were annotated against IMGT to assign V, D and J genes. Downstream analyses used only productive TCRbeta rearrangements, leaving out any out-of-frame or stop-codon sequences. Clonality was calculated as one minus the Shannon entropy normalized by the log of the number of unique productive sequences. Fisher's exact test with Benjamini-Hochberg correction, using a cutoff of adjusted p below 0.01, was how clones that differed between time points or between blood and tumor were identified. TCRdb took over this immuneACCESS table, retaining in-frame rearrangements with V and J assigned. Such tables are incomplete; in checked studies, under half of the missing clones stem from an unresolved V gene, and the remainder is unexplained. V and J calls and clone size follow that table, whereas D and trimming were derived from the DNA. Within this sample are 75,000 to 100,000 clones, with over 80% of them counted one time only. Jointly, the top ten make up roughly 8% of the sample.

The starting material was PBMCs, obtained around atezolizumab (anti-PD-L1) treatment. Recombination joined TRBV7-2 with TRBJ1-1; there is no confident call for the D gene. This TCR was recovered from a man in his 70s with urothelial cancer. This receptor carries the CDR3 CASSWVGGEAFF. The sequenced DNA: TGTGCCAGCAGCTGGGTTGGAGGGGAAGCTTTCTTT. The reference TRBV7-2 and TRBJ1-1 proteins fill in what lies around the CDR3, so the full variable domain reads GAGVSQSPSNKVTEKGKDVELRCDPISGHTALYWYRQSLGQGLEFLIYFQGNSAPDKSGLPSDRFSAERTGGSVSTLTIQRTQQEDSAVYLCASSWVGGEAFFGQGTRLTVV.